The sequence of this T cell receptor beta chain was determined in a study of T cell repertoires in ileal Crohn's disease. Time point reported: neoterminal ileum biopsy at postoperative endoscopy, about 6 months after surgery. Sequencing was performed with immunoSEQ multiplex PCR; in TCRdb, only in-frame clones are kept and a portion is missing. The data show some 11,000 clones, around 79% seen once. CDR1 and CDR2 (germline): GTSNPN, SVGIG (reference sequence). Trimming removed 1 base at V and 4 bases at J, with 19 bases between. The CDR3 sequence is 16 residues long. Sequenced sample: ileal tissue. This sequence joins TRBV30 and TRBJ1-2; unclear D gene. This receptor was taken from an adult with Crohn's disease. The CDR3 nucleotides read TGTGCCTGGAGTGCCGGAGTCCCGCCCCCCCCCTATGGCTACACCTTC. Protein sequence: CAWSAGVPPPPYGYTF. Variable domain in full (rest from reference TRBV30 and TRBJ1-2): SQTIHQWPATLVQPVGSPLSLECTVEGTSNPNLYWYRQAAGRGLQLLFYSVGIGQISSEVPQNLSASRPQDRQFILSSKKLLLSDSGFYLCAWSAGVPPPPYGYTFGSGTRLTVV.